This is a list of T cell receptor beta chains from one sample in a study of T cells after yellow fever vaccination. TCRdb called the 5' RACE reads again in MiXCR, with one record for every CDR3 protein. The sample holds a few hundred thousand distinct CDR3 sequences, around 4.9% seen once. The sample in question was CD4+ T cells sorted from PBMCs, obtained on the day of the yellow fever booster vaccination. The receptors here all came from a man aged 18 to 29 who received the YFV17D yellow fever vaccine. Both conserved end residues are part of each CDR3. A D gene is named only where the DNA matches it firmly. Size tells how often a clone was seen (once, few, many) or the class of an expanded clone, and some rows leave it out.

j_call d_call v_call clone_size cdr3_nt cdr3_aa
TRBJ2-3 TRBD2 TRBV2 - TGTGCCAGCAGTGACGGGGGGGGTTTCACAGATACGCAGTATTTT CASSDGGGFTDTQYF
TRBJ2-1 TRBD2 TRBV6-5 few TGTGCCAGCAGAACCGGGCCTAGCGGGGGCGCGGGCTTGAGATACAATGAGCAGTTCTTC CASRTGPSGGAGLRYNEQFF
TRBJ1-6 - TRBV4-2 few TGTGCCAGCAGCCAAGATCGGCAAAATTCACCCCTCCACTTT CASSQDRQNSPLHF
TRBJ1-4 TRBD1 TRBV5-4 - TGTGCCAGCAGCTGGGGGACAGGGGGGGAAAAACTGTTTTTT CASSWGTGGEKLFF
TRBJ2-1 - TRBV5-1 many TGCGCCACCCGAGAGGGACCCTCAGGGTACAATGAGCAGTTCTTC CATREGPSGYNEQFF
TRBJ2-1 TRBD2 TRBV12-3/TRBV12-4 - TGTGCCAGCAGTGGGAGCTCCCTAGCGGGGGGGGGTGAGCAGTTCTTC CASSGSSLAGGGEQFF
TRBJ2-7 TRBD1 TRBV5-4 - TGTGCCAGCAGCTTCGGACAGGGATCCTACGAGCAGTACTTC CASSFGQGSYEQYF
TRBJ2-5 TRBD2 TRBV6-1 many TGTGCCAGCAGTGAAGCGCTCGCGGGGGGTCGCGAGACCCAGTACTTC CASSEALAGGRETQYF
TRBJ2-2 - TRBV20-1 - TGCAGTGCTAGTGACAGCGGACACCTGAAGCTGTTTTTT CSASDSGHLKLFF
TRBJ2-5 - TRBV10-3 few TGTGCCATCAGTGAGGGGGGCCAAGAGACCCAGTACTTC CAISEGGQETQYF
TRBJ2-5 TRBD2 TRBV7-2 - TGTGCCAGCAGCTTCGAACTAGCGGGGGGCCCGGGGGGAGAGACCCAGTACTTC CASSFELAGGPGGETQYF
TRBJ2-4 TRBD1 TRBV12-3/TRBV12-4 few TGTGCCAGCAGCCCTACGACAGGGGAGACAAACATTCAGTACTTC CASSPTTGETNIQYF
TRBJ2-5 TRBD1 TRBV29-1 - TGCAGCGTGGGACAGGGGATAATAGAGACCCAGTACTTC CSVGQGIIETQYF
TRBJ2-1 - TRBV20-1 many TGCAGTGCTAGCCCCCGAGTGCCCTACAATGAGCAGTTCTTC CSASPRVPYNEQFF
TRBJ2-1 - TRBV18 many TGTGCCAGCTCTCCTCGGACAGAAACAGTTCTGTTCTTC CASSPRTETVLFF
TRBJ1-2 TRBD1 TRBV5-1 few TGCGCCAGCAGCTTCTGGGACAGGGGCGACGGCTACACCTTC CASSFWDRGDGYTF
TRBJ2-3 - TRBV10-1 many TGCGCCAGCAGTGAAGGGGGCACAGATACGCAGTATTTT CASSEGGTDTQYF
TRBJ1-5 - TRBV4-1 - TGCGCCAGCAGCCAAGATAAGAATAAGGTAACCAATCAGCCCCAGCATTTT CASSQDKNKVTNQPQHF
TRBJ1-2 - TRBV28 many TGTGCCAGCAGTTTCCGCGGGGGCTATGGCTACACCTTC CASSFRGGYGYTF
TRBJ1-1 - TRBV28 - TGTGCCAGCAGTTTGGTTTGGGTAGACACTGAAGCTTTCTTT CASSLVWVDTEAFF
TRBJ1-4 - TRBV28 few TGTGCCAGCACCAAGGAGAGGGCCGAAAAACTGTTTTTT CASTKERAEKLFF
TRBJ1-5 - TRBV7-8 - TGTGCCAGCAGCATCAGAGCCGGGACGCATAGCAATCAGCCCCAGCATTTT CASSIRAGTHSNQPQHF
TRBJ1-6 TRBD1 TRBV7-2 many TGTGCCAGCAGCGTCTTGACAGGGCTCAATTCACCCCTCCACTTT CASSVLTGLNSPLHF
TRBJ1-3 - TRBV7-2 - TGTGCCAGCAGCCTACTAGGAAACACCATATATTTT CASSLLGNTIYF
TRBJ1-5 - TRBV20-1 - TGCAGTGCCAGGCGGGGGAGCAATCAGCCCCAGCATTTT CSARRGSNQPQHF
TRBJ1-4 - TRBV7-9 - TGTGCCAGCAGCCGGGGGAGAAGTAATGAAAAACTGTTTTTT CASSRGRSNEKLFF
TRBJ2-3 TRBD2 TRBV6-2/TRBV6-3 - TGTGCCAGCATTGCCGGGACTAGCGGCCCCAATACGCAGTATTTT CASIAGTSGPNTQYF
TRBJ1-1 TRBD1 TRBV29-1 - TGCAGCGTTAGGGACAGAACGAGGGACACTGAAGCTTTCTTT CSVRDRTRDTEAFF
TRBJ1-1 TRBD1 TRBV5-6 once TGTGCCAGCAGCGCCGGGACAGGGAGAGGCACTGAAGCTTTCTTT CASSAGTGRGTEAFF
TRBJ2-3 - TRBV21-1 - TGTGCCAGCAGCCCGATCTCGGGGGCCCGCACAGATACGCAGTATTTT CASSPISGARTDTQYF
TRBJ2-6 TRBD1 TRBV7-2 - TGTGCCAGCAGCGCCCTATTGGGGGGCAGGGGGCTCGGTGGGGCCAACGTCCTGACTTTC CASSALLGGRGLGGANVLTF
TRBJ2-1 TRBD1 TRBV5-6 many TGTGCCAGCAGCTTGGACAGGGGGCATGAGCAGTTCTTC CASSLDRGHEQFF
TRBJ2-1 - TRBV7-2 - TGTGCCAGCAGCTTGGGGCGGCAGGACGGGCATGAGCAGTTCTTC CASSLGRQDGHEQFF
TRBJ2-2 - TRBV5-1 many TGCGCCAGCAGCTTGGTCGGGGGTGCCGGGGAGCTGTTTTTT CASSLVGGAGELFF